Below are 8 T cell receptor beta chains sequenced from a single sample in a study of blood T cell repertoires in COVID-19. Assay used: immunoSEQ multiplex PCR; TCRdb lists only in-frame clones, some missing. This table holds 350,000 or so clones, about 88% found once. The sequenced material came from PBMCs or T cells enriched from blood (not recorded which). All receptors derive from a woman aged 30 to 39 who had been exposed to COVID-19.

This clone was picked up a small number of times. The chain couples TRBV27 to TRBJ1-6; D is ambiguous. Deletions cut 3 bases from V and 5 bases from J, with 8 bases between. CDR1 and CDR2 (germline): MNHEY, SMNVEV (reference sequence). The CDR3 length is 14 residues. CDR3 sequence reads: CASSFASDNSPLHF. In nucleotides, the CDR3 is TGTGCCAGCAGTTTTGCATCGGATAATTCACCCCTCCACTTT.

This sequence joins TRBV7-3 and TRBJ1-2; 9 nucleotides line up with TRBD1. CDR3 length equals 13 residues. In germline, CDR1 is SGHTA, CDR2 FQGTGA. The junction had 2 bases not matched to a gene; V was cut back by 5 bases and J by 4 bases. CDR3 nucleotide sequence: TGTGCCAGCAGCAAGGACAGGGGCTATGGCTACACCTTC. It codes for CASSKDRGYGYTF.

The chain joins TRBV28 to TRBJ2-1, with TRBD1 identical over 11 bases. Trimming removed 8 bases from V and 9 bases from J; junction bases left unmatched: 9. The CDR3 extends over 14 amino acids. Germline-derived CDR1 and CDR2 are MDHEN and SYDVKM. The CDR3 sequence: CASLTGQGASEQFF. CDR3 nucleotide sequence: TGTGCCAGCCTCACAGGACAGGGGGCAAGTGAGCAGTTCTTC.

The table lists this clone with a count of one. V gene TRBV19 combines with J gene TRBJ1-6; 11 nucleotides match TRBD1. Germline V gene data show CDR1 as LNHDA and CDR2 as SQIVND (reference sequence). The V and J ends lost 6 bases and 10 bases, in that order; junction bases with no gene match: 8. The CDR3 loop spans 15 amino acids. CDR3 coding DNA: TGTGCCAGTAGCACCGGGACAGGGGGACGGTCACCCCTCCACTTT. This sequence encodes CASSTGTGGRSPLHF.

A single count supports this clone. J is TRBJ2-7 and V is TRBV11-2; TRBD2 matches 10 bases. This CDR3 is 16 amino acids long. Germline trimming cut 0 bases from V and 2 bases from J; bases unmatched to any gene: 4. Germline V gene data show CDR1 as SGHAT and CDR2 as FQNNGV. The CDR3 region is CASSLEPSGGAYEQYF. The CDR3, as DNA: TGTGCCAGCAGCTTAGAGCCTAGCGGGGGAGCCTACGAGCAGTACTTC.

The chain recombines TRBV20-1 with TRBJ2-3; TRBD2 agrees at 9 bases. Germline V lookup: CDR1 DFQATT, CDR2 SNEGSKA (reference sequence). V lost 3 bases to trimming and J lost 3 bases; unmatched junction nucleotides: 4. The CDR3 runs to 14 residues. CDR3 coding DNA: TGCAGTGCTAGTAGCGGGAGAGGAACAGATACGCAGTATTTT. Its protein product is CSASSGRGTDTQYF.

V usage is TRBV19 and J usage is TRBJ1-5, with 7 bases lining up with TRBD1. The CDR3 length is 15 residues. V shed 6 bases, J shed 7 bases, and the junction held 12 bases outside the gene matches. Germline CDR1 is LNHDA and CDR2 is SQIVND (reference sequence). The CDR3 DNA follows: TGTGCCAGTAGCCTCGGGGACAGCAGGGCCCAGCCCCAGCATTTT. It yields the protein CASSLGDSRAQPQHF.

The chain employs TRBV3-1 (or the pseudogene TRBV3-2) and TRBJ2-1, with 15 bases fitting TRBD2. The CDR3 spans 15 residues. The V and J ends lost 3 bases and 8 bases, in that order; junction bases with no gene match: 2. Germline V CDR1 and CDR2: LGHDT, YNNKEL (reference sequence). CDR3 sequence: CASSQGLAGGHEQFF. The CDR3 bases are TGTGCCAGCAGCCAGGGACTAGCGGGAGGCCATGAGCAGTTCTTC.